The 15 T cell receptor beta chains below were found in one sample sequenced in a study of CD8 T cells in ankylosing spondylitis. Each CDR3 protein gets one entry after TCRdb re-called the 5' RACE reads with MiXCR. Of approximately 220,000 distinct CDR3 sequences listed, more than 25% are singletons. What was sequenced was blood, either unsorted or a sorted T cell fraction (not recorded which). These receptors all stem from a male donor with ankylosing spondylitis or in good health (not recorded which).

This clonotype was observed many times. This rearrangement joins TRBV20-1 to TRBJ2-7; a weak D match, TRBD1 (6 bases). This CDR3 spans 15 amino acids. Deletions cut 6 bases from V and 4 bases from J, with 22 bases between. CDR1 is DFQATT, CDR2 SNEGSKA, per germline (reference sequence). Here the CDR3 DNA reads TGCAGTGCCGGTACCCGGGACAATGGACCTTACGAGCAGTACTTC. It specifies CSAGTRDNGPYEQYF.

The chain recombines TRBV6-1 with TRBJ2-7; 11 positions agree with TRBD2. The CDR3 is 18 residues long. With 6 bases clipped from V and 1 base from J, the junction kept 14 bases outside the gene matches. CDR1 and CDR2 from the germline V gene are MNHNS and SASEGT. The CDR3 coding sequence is TGTGCCAGCAGCTCCAAGCCCGGGACTAGCGGACCTTCCTACGAGCAGTACTTC. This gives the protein CASSSKPGTSGPSYEQYF.

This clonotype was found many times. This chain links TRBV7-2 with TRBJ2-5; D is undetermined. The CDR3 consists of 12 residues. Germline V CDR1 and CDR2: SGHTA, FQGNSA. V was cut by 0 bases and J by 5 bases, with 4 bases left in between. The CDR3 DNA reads TGTGCCAGCAGCTTAGCACGGGAGACCCAGTACTTC. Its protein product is CASSLARETQYF.

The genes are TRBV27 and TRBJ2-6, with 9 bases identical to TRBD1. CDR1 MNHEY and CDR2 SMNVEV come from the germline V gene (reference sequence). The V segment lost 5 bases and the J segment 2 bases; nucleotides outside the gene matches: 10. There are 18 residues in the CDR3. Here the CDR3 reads CASSPGRTGVTGANVLTF. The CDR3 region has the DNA TGTGCCAGCAGTCCAGGGAGGACAGGGGTAACTGGGGCCAACGTCCTGACTTTC.

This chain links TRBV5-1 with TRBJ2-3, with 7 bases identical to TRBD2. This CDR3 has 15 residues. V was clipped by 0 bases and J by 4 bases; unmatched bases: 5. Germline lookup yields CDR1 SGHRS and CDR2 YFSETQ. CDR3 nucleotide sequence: TGCGCCAGCAGCTTGGCGACGGGAGGCCCAGATACGCAGTATTTT. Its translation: CASSLATGGPDTQYF.

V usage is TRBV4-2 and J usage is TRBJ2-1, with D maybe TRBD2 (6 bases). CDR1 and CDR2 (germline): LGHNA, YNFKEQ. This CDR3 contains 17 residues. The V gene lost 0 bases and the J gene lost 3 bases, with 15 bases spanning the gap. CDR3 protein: CASSQEIQRVYYNEQFF. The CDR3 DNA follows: TGTGCCAGCAGCCAAGAAATCCAGCGGGTTTACTACAATGAGCAGTTCTTC.

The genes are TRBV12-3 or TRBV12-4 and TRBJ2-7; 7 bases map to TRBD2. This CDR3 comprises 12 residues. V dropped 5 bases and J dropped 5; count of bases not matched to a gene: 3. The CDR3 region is CASSRSGNEQYF. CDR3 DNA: TGTGCCAGCAGTCGAAGCGGGAACGAGCAGTACTTC.

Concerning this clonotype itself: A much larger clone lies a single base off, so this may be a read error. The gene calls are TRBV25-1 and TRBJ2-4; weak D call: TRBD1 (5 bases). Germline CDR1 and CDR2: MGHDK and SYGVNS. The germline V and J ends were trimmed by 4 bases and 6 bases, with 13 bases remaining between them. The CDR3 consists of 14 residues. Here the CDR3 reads CASSGGSPRNIQYF. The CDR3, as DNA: TGTGCCAGCAGTGGGGGCTCTCCCAGAAACATTCAGTACTTC.

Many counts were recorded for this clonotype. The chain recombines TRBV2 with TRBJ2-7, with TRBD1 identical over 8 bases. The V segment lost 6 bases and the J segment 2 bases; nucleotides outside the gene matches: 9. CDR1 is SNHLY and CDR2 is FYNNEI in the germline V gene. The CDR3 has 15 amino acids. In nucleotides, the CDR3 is TGTGCCAGCAGCACAACCGGGACAGGACCCTACGAGCAGTACTTC. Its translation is CASSTTGTGPYEQYF.

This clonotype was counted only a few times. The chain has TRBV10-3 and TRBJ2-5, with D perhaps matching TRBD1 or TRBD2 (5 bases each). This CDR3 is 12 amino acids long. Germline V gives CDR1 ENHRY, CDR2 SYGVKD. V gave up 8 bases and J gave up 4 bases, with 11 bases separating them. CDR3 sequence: CAIRGEGETQYF. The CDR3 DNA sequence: TGTGCCATCCGAGGGGAAGGAGAGACCCAGTACTTC.

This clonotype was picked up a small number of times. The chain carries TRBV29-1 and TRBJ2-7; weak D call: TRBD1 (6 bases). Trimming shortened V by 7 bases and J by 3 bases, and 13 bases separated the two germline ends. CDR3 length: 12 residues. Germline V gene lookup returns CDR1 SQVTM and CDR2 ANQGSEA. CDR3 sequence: CSAQQGNYEQYF. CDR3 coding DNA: TGCAGCGCCCAGCAGGGGAACTACGAGCAGTACTTC.

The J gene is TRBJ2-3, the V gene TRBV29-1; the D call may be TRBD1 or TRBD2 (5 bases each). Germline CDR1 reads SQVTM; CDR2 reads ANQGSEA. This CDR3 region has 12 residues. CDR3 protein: CAGAGSTDTQYF. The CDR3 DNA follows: TGCGCCGGGGCGGGTAGCACAGATACGCAGTATTTT.

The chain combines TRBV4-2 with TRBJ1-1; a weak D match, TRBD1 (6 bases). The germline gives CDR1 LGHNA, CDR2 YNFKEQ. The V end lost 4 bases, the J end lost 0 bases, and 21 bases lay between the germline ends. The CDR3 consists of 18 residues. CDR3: CASSPGVGLTGLNTEAFF. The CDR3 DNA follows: TGTGCCAGCAGCCCGGGGGTGGGGTTGACAGGATTGAACACTGAAGCTTTCTTT.

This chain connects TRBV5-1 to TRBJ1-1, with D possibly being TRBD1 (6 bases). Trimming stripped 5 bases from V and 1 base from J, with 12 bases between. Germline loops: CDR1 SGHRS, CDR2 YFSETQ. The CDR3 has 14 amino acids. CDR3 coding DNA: TGCGCCAGCAGGACCGGGACACAGAACACTGAAGCTTTCTTT. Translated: CASRTGTQNTEAFF.

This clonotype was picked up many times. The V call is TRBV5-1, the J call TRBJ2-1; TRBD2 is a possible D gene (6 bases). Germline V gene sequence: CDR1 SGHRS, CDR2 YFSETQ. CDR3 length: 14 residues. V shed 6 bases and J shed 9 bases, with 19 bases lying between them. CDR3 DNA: TGCGCCAGCATTGGGGGGTCCGGCATGGGTGAGCAGTTCTTC. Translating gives CASIGGSGMGEQFF.